The next 6 T cell receptor beta chains were all read from a single sample in a study of T cell responses to AZD1222 COVID-19 vaccine. Repertoires were generated with immunoSEQ multiplex PCR, while TCRdb's copy carries only in-frame clones and drops some. Seen here are about 73,000 clones, 85% to 90% observed once, and the top ten hold 7.5% to 10%. This material consisted of peripheral blood, taken 28 days after the second AZD1222 dose. The receptors here all came from an adult who received the AZD1222 COVID-19 vaccine.

The chain joins TRBV10-3 to TRBJ1-1; a weak D match, TRBD1 (5 bases). Per germline, CDR1 ENHRY and CDR2 SYGVKD. V dropped 4 bases and J dropped 2 bases, with 11 bases sitting between them. This CDR3 comprises 14 residues. The CDR3 protein is CAISGETANTEAFF. DNA for the CDR3: TGTGCCATCAGTGGGGAGACAGCCAACACTGAAGCTTTCTTT.

V and J are TRBV5-1 and TRBJ1-2; D is undetermined. V lost 0 bases to trimming and J lost 8 bases, with 14 bases between them. This CDR3 has 14 amino acids. Germline assignment: CDR1 SGHRS and CDR2 YFSETQ. CDR3 nucleotide sequence: TGCGCCAGCAGCTTGGGGCCAAGTCCGAGGGGCTACACCTTC. It codes for CASSLGPSPRGYTF.

DNA for the CDR3: TGTGCCAGCAGTGAAGCGGCCGGGACCGCGAACACTGAAGCTTTCTTT. It codes for CASSEAAGTANTEAFF. The chain has TRBV6-1 and TRBJ1-1; D possibly corresponds to TRBD1 (5 bases). The CDR3 is 16 residues long. The V gene lost 0 bases and the J gene lost 1 base, with 12 bases spanning the gap. Germline CDR1 and CDR2: MNHNS and SASEGT.

The rearrangement links TRBV28 to TRBJ1-5, with D unresolved. The length of the CDR3 is 13 residues. Germline lookup yields CDR1 MDHEN and CDR2 SYDVKM. V was clipped by 3 bases and J by 3 bases, with 6 bases between them. The CDR3: CASSLTDNQPQHF. The CDR3 nucleotides are TGTGCCAGCAGTTTGACCGACAATCAGCCCCAGCATTTT.

This clone came up a few times. This chain joins TRBV11-2 and TRBJ1-2; D is unclear. Trimming took off 0 bases at V and 4 bases at J, with 6 bases between the two ends. Germline values: CDR1 SGHAT, CDR2 FQNNGV. The CDR3 length is 13 residues. The CDR3 loop reads CASSLETFYGYTF. In DNA form, the CDR3 reads TGTGCCAGCAGCTTAGAGACCTTCTATGGCTACACCTTC.

The chain has TRBV11-2 and TRBJ2-5; perhaps TRBD2 as D (6 bases). CDR3 length: 15 residues. Trimming took off 1 base at V and 2 bases at J, with 11 bases between the two ends. Germline V gene data show CDR1 as SGHAT and CDR2 as FQNNGV. The CDR3 DNA is TGTGCCAGCAGCTTAGGGTCCAGCGGGCAAGAGACCCAGTACTTC. It is translated as CASSLGSSGQETQYF.